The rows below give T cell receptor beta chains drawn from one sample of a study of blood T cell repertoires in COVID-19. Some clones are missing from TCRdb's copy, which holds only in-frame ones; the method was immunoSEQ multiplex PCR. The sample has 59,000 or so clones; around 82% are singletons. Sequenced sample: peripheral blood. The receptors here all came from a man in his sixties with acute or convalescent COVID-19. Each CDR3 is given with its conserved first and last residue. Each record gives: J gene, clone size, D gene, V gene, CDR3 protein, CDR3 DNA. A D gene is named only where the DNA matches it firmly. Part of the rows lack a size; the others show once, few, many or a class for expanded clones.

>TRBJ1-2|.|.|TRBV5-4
CASSYEGGTNYGYTF
TGTGCCAGCAGCTACGAGGGGGGGACGAACTATGGCTACACCTTC
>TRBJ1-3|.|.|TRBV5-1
CASREGLSGNTIYF
TGCGCCAGCAGGGAGGGGCTCTCTGGAAACACCATATATTTT
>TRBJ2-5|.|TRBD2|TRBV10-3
CASAGGETQYF
TGTGCCAGCGCGGGGGGGGAGACCCAGTACTTC
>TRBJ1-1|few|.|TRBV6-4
CASSVAVMNTEAFF
TGTGCCAGCAGTGTGGCAGTTATGAACACTGAAGCTTTCTTT
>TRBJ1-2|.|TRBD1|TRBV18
CASSPGQGENYGYTF
TGTGCCAGCTCACCTGGACAGGGGGAAAACTATGGCTACACCTTC
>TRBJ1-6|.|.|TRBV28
CASTAQLYNSPLHF
TGTGCCAGCACCGCACAGCTGTATAATTCACCCCTCCACTTT
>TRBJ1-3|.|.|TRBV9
CASNNQGLSGNTIYF
TGTGCCAGCAACAACCAGGGATTATCTGGAAACACCATATATTTT
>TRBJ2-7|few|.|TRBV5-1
CASSPGDVAYEQYF
TGCGCCAGCAGCCCAGGGGACGTAGCCTACGAGCAGTACTTC
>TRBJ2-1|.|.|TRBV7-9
CASDLTANNEQFF
TGTGCCAGCGACTTGACAGCGAACAATGAGCAGTTCTTC
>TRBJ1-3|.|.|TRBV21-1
CASITGAGNTIYF
TGTGCCAGCATAACAGGGGCTGGAAACACCATATATTTT
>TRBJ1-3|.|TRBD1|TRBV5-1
CASSPGQAGNTIYF
TGCGCCAGCAGCCCAGGACAGGCGGGAAACACCATATATTTT
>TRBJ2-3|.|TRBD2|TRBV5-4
CASSPGLAGSTPPDTQYF
TGTGCCAGCAGCCCCGGACTAGCGGGGTCGACCCCTCCAGATACGCAGTATTTT
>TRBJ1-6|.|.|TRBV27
CASKQHRNNSPLHF
TGTGCCAGCAAACAACACCGTAATAATTCACCCCTCCACTTT